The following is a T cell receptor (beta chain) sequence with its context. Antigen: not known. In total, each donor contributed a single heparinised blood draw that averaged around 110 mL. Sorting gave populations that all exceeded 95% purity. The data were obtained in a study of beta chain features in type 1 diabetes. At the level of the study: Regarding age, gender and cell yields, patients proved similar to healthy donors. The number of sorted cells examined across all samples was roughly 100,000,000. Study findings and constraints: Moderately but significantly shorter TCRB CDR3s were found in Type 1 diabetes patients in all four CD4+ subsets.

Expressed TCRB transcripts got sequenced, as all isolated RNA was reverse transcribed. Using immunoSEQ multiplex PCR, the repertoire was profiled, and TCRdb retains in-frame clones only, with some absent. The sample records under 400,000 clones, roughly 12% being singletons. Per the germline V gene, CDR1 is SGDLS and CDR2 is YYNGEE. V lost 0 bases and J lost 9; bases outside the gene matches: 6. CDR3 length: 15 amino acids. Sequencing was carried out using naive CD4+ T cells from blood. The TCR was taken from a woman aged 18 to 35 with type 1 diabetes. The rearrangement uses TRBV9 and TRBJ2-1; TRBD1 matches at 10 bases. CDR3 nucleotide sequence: TGTGCCAGCAGCGTAGGGACAGGGGGGAGGGGTGAGCAGTTCTTC. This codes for CASSVGTGGRGEQFF.